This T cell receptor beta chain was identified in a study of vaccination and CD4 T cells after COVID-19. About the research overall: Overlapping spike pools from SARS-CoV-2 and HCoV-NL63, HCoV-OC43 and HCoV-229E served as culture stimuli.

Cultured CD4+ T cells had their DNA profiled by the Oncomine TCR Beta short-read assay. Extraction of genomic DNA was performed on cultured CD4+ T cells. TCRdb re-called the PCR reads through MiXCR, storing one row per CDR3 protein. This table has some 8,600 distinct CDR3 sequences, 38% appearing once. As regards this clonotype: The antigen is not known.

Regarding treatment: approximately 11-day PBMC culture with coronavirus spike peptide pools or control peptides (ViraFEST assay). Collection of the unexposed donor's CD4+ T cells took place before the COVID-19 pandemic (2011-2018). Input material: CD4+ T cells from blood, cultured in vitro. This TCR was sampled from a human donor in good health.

CDR3 nucleotide sequence: TGTGCCAGCAGAGAAAGCCGGGACCCTGAGAGCTCCTACGAGCAGTACTTC. It is translated as CASRESRDPESSYEQYF. This chain connects TRBV28 to TRBJ2-7; D tentatively reads TRBD1 or TRBD2 (5 bases each). The CDR3 length is 17 residues. V shed 6 bases and J shed 0 bases, with 21 bases lying between them. CDR1 is MDHEN and CDR2 is SYDVKM in the germline V gene.